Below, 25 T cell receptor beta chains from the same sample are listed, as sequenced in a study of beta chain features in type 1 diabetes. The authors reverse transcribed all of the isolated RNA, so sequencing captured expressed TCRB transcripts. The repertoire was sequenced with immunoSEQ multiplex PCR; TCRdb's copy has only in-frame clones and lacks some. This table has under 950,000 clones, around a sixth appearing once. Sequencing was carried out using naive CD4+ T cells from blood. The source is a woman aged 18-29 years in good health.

CDR3 in amino acids: CASSRRTSGSGTGELFF. The CDR3 DNA reads as TGCGCCAGCAGCCGAAGGACTAGCGGGAGTGGCACCGGGGAGCTGTTTTTT. The V gene is TRBV4-3, the J gene TRBJ2-2; TRBD2 agrees at 13 bases. Trimming removed 4 bases from V and 4 bases from J; junction bases left unmatched: 6. CDR3 length: 17 residues. In germline, CDR1 is LGHNA, CDR2 YSLEER.

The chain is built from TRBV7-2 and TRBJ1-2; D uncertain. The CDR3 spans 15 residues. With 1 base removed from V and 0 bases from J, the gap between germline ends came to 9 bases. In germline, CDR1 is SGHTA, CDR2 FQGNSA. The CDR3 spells CASSLGYPTNYGYTF. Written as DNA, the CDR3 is TGTGCCAGCAGCTTAGGGTATCCAACTAACTATGGCTACACCTTC. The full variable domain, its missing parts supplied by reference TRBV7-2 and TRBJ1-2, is GAGVSQSPSNKVTEKGKDVELRCDPISGHTALYWYRQSLGQGLEFLIYFQGNSAPDKSGLPSDRFSAERTGGSVSTLTIQRTQQEDSAVYLCASSLGYPTNYGYTFGSGTRLTVV.

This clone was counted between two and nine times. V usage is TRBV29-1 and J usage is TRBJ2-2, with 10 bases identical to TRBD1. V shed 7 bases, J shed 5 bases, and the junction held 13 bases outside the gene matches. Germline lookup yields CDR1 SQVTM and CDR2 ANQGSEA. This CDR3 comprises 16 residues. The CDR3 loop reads CSAGGDRGFQTGELFF. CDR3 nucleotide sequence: TGCAGCGCAGGTGGGGACAGGGGTTTTCAGACCGGGGAGCTGTTTTTT.

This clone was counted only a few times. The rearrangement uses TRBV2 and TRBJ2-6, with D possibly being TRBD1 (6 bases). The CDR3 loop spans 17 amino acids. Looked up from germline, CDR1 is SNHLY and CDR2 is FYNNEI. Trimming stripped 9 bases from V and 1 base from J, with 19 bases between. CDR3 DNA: TGTGCCAGTAAATGGGGACATTTGAGGTCTGGGGCCAACGTCCTGACTTTC. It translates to CASKWGHLRSGANVLTF.

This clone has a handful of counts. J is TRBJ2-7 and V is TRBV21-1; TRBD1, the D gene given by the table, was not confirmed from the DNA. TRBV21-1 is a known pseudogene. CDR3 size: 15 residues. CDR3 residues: CASSKGRTDFYEQYF. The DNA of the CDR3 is TGTGCCAGCAGCAAAGGAAGGACAGATTTTTACGAGCAGTACTTC.

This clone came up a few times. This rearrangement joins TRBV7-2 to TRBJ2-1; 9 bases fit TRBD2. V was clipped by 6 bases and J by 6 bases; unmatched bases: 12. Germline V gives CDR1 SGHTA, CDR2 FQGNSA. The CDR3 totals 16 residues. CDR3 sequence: CASRPKRGLAPNEQFF. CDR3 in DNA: TGTGCCAGCAGACCGAAGAGGGGACTAGCTCCCAATGAGCAGTTCTTC.

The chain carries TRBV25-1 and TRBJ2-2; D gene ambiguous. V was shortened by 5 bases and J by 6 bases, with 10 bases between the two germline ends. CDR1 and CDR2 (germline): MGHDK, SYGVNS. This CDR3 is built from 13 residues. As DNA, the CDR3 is TGTGCCAGCAGTTTGCCCGACCCCGGGGAGCTGTTTTTT. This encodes CASSLPDPGELFF.

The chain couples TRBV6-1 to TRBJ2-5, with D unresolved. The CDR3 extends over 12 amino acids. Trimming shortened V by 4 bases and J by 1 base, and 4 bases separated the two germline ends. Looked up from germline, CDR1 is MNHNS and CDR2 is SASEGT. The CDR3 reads CASSGAQETQYF. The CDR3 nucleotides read TGTGCCAGCAGTGGGGCCCAAGAGACCCAGTACTTC.

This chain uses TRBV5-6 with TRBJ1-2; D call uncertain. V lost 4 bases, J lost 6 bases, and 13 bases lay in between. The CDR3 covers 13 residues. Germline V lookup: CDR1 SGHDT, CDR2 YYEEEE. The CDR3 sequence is CASSRGMAHGYTF. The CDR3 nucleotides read TGTGCCAGCAGCAGAGGGATGGCGCATGGCTACACCTTC.

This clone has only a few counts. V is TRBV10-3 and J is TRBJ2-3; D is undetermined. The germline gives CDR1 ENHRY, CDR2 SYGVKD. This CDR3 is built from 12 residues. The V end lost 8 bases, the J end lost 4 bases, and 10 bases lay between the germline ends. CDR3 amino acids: CAIALGADTQYF. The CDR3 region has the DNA TGTGCCATCGCCCTTGGAGCAGATACGCAGTATTTT.

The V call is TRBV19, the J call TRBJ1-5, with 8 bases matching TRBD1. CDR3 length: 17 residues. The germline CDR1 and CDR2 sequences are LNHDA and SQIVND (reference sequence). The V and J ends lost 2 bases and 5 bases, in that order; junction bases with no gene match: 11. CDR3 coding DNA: TGTGCCAGTAGTATACACGGCCTAAGACAGGGGTATCAGCCCCAGCATTTT. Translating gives CASSIHGLRQGYQPQHF.

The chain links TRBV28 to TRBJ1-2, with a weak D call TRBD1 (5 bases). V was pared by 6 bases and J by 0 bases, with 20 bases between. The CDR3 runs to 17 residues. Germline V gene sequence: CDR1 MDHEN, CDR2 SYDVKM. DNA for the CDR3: TGTGCCAGCAGCTCGGGACGGAGGATAGGGTCTAACTATGGCTACACCTTC. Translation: CASSSGRRIGSNYGYTF.

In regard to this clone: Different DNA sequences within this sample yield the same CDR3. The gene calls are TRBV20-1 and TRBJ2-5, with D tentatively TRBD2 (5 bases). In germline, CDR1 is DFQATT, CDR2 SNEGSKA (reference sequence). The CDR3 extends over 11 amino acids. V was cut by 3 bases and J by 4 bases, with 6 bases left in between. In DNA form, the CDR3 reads TGCAGTGCTAGCAGCGGAGAGACCCAGTACTTC. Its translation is CSASSGETQYF.

CDR3 nucleotide sequence: TGTGCCAGCAGTTACTCGAGGACACGCACAGATACGCAGTATTTT. Translation: CASSYSRTRTDTQYF. The chain joins TRBV6-6 to TRBJ2-3; the D gene is possibly TRBD1 (5 bases). The CDR3 has 15 amino acids. Looked up from germline, CDR1 is MNHNY and CDR2 is SVGAGI (reference sequence). Trimming took off 0 bases at V and 1 base at J, with 8 bases between the two ends.

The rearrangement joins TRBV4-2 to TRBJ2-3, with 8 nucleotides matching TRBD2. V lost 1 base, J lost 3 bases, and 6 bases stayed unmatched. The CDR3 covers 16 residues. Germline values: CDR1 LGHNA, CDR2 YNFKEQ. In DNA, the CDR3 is TGTGCCAGCAGCCAAGTCAGCGGGAGTGGGACAGATACGCAGTATTTT. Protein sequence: CASSQVSGSGTDTQYF.

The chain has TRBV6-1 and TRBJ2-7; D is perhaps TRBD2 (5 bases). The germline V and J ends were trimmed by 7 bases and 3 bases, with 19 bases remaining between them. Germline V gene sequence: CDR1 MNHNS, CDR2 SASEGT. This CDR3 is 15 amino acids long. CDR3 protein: CASNVEKRSSYEQYF. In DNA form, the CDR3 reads TGTGCCAGCAACGTGGAGAAGCGGAGTAGCTACGAGCAGTACTTC.

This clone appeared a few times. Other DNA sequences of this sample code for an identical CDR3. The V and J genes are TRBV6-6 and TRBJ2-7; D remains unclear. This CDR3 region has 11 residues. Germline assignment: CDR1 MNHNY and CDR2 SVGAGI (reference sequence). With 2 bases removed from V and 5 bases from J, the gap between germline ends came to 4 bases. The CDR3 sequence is CASSYGHEQYF. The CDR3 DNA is TGTGCCAGCAGTTACGGCCACGAGCAGTACTTC.

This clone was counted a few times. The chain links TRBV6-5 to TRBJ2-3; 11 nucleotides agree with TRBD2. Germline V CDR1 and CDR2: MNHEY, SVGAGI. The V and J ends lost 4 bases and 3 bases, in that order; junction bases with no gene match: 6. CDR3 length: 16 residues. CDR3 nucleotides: TGTGCCAGCAGTTCCTTGATAGCGGGAGGGACAGATACGCAGTATTTT. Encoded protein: CASSSLIAGGTDTQYF.

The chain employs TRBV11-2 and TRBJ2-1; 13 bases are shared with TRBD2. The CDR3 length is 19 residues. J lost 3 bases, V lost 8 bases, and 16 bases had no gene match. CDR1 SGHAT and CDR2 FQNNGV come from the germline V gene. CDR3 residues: CASRNIARTSGSGYNEQFF. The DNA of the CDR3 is TGTGCCAGCCGGAACATTGCCAGGACTAGCGGGAGTGGCTACAATGAGCAGTTCTTC.

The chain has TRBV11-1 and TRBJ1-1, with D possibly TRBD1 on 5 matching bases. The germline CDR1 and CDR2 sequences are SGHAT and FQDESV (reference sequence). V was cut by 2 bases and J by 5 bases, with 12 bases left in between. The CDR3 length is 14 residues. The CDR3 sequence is CASSLLARETEAFF. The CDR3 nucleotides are TGTGCCAGCAGCTTACTGGCCAGGGAAACTGAAGCTTTCTTT.

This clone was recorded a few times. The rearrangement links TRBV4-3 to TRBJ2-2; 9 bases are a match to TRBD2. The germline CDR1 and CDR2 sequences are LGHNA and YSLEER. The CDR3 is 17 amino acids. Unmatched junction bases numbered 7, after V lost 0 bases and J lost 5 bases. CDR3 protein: CASSQDVAGGETGELFF. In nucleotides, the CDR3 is TGCGCCAGCAGCCAAGATGTTGCGGGAGGGGAGACCGGGGAGCTGTTTTTT.

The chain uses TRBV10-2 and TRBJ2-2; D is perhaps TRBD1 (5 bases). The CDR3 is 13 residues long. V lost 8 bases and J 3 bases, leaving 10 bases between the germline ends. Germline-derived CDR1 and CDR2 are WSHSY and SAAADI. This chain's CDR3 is CASCREDTGELFF. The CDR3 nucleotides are TGCGCCAGCTGCAGGGAAGACACCGGGGAGCTGTTTTTT.

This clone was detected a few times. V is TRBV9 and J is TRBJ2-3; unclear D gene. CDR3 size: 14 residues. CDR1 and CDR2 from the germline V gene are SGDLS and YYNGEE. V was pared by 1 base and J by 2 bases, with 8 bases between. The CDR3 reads CASSVRPLTDTQYF. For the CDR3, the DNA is TGTGCCAGCAGCGTACGGCCCCTCACAGATACGCAGTATTTT.

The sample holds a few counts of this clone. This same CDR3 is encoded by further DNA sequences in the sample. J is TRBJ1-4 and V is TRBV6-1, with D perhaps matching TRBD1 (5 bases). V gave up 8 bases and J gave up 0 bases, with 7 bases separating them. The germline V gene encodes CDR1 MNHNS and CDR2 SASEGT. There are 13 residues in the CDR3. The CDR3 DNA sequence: TGTGCCAGCTCCAGGGCAACTAATGAAAAACTGTTTTTT. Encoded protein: CASSRATNEKLFF.

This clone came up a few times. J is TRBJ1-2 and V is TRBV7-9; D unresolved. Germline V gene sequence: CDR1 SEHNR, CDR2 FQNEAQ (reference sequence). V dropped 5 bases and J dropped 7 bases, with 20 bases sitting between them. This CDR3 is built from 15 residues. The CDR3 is CASSEVSSSLSGYTF. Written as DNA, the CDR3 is TGTGCCAGCAGCGAAGTATCGTCCTCTTTGTCTGGCTACACCTTC.